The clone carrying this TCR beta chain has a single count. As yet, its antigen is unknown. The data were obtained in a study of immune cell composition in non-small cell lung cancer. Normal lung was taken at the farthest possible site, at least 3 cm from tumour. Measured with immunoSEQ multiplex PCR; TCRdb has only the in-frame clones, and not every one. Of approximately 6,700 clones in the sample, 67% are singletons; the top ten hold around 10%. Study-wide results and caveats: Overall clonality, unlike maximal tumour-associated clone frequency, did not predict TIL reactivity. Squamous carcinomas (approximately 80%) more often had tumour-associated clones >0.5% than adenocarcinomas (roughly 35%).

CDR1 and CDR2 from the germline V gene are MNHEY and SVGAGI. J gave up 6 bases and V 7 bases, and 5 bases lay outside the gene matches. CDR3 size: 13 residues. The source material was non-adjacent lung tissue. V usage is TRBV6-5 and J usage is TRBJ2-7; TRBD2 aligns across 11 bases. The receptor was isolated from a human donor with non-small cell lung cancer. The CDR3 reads CASMSLAGGEQYF. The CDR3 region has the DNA TGTGCCAGCATGTCGCTAGCGGGAGGCGAGCAGTACTTC.